This TCR beta chain was retrieved from a study of blood T cell repertoires in COVID-19. Overall study context: The United States, Italy and Spain provided the acute and convalescent COVID-19 samples. Sample material is recorded as cDNA or gDNA derived from T cells, B-cell-depleted T cells, or PBMCs.

Seattle patients were enrolled during active infection and followed longitudinally. Looked up from germline, CDR1 is SNHLY and CDR2 is FYNNEI. V lost 4 bases and J lost 4; bases outside the gene matches: 4. The CDR3 has 14 amino acids. Notes on this clone: The sample carries other DNA sequences with the same CDR3.

Sequencing used immunoSEQ multiplex PCR; TCRdb keeps in-frame clones, though not all of them. The repertoire holds approximately 350,000 clones, with 85% to 90% as singletons. The rearrangement links TRBV2 to TRBJ1-1, with 9 bases identical to TRBD1. The material sequenced was peripheral blood. The sequence was collected from a woman between 65 and 79 years old with COVID-19, enrolled during active disease. The DNA of the CDR3 is TGTGCCAGCAGTGGGGGGACAGGGAGCACTGAAGCTTTCTTT. Translated: CASSGGTGSTEAFF.